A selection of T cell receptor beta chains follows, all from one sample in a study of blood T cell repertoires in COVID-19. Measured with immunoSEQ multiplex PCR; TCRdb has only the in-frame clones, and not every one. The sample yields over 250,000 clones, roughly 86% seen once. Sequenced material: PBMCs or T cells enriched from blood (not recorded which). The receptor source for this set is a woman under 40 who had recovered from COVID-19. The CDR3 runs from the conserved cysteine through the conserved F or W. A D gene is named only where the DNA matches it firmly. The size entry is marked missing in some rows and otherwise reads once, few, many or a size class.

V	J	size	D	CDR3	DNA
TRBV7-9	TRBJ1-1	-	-	CASSLARTAGPPSEAFF	TGTGCCAGCAGCTTAGCACGGACAGCCGGGCCGCCGTCTGAAGCTTTCTTT
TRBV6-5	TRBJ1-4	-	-	CASSRGGVNEKLFF	TGTGCCAGCAGCAGGGGAGGGGTTAATGAAAAACTGTTTTTT
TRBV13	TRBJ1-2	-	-	CASSLAGAYGYTF	TGTGCCAGCAGCTTAGCGGGAGCCTATGGCTACACCTTC
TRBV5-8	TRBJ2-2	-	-	CASRKAGTSRAGELFF	TGTGCCAGCAGAAAAGCCGGGACAAGTAGGGCCGGGGAGCTGTTTTTT
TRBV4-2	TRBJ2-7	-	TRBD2	CASSQDYPGTTYEQYF	TGTGCCAGCAGCCAAGATTATCCAGGGACTACCTACGAGCAGTACTTC
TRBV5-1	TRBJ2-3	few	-	CASSFRLSPGPDTQYF	TGCGCCAGCAGCTTTCGTCTAAGCCCAGGTCCAGATACGCAGTATTTT
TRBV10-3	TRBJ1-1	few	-	CAISEKGLGTEAFF	TGTGCCATCAGTGAGAAGGGGTTGGGCACTGAAGCTTTCTTT
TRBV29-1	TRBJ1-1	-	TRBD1	CSADRGTEAFF	TGCAGCGCGGACAGGGGGACTGAAGCTTTCTTT
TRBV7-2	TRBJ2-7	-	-	CASSFISNTYEQYF	TGTGCCAGCAGCTTCATTTCGAACACCTACGAGCAGTACTTC
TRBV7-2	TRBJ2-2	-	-	CASSLGAGELFF	TGTGCCAGCAGCCTAGGAGCCGGGGAGCTGTTTTTT
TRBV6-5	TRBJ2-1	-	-	CASSQEDRYYNEQFF	TGTGCCAGCAGCCAAGAGGACAGATACTACAATGAGCAGTTCTTC
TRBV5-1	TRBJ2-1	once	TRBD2	CASSGTSGARAYNEQFF	TGCGCCAGCAGCGGGACTAGCGGGGCGCGGGCCTACAATGAGCAGTTCTTC
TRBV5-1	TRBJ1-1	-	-	CASSLVVNTEAFF	TGCGCCAGCAGCTTGGTCGTGAACACTGAAGCTTTCTTT
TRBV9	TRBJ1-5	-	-	CASSVDKGVGPQHF	TGTGCCAGCAGCGTAGATAAAGGGGTCGGGCCCCAGCATTTT
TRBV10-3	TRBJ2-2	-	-	CAISDGSSFTGELFF	TGTGCCATCAGTGATGGTAGCAGCTTCACCGGGGAGCTGTTTTTT
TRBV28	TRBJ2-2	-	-	CASGGAAANTGELFF	TGTGCCAGCGGGGGGGCAGCCGCGAACACCGGGGAGCTGTTTTTT
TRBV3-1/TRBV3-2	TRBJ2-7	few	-	CASSQIRQEQYF	TGTGCCAGCAGCCAAATCCGACAGGAGCAGTACTTC
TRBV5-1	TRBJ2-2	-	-	CASSLRGSPGELFF	TGCGCCAGCAGCTTGAGAGGGTCCCCCGGGGAGCTGTTTTTT
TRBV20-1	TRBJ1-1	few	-	CSARGSAEAFF	TGCAGTGCTAGAGGCTCAGCGGAAGCTTTCTTT
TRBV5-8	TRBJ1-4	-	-	CASISVVELPTNEKLFF	TGTGCCAGCATATCAGTCGTAGAACTACCAACTAATGAAAAACTGTTTTTT
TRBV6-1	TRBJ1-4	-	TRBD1	CASSAHRQGAANEKLFF	TGTGCCAGCAGTGCTCACCGACAGGGTGCGGCTAATGAAAAACTGTTTTTT
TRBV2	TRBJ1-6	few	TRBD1	CASRAGTGFGSPLHF	TGTGCCAGCAGAGCCGGGACAGGGTTCGGTTCACCCCTCCACTTT
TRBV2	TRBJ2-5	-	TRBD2	CASRATGGWTQYF	TGTGCCAGCAGAGCAACCGGGGGGTGGACCCAGTACTTC
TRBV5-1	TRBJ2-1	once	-	CASSLLATNEQFF	TGCGCCAGCAGCTTGCTGGCCACCAATGAGCAGTTCTTC
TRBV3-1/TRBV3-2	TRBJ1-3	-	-	CASSRASGLNTIYF	TGTGCCAGCAGCCGTGCGAGCGGGCTAAACACCATATATTTT
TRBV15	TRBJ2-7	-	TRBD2	CATSRRRGEEQYF	TGTGCCACCAGCAGACGCCGGGGGGAAGAGCAGTACTTC
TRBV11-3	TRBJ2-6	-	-	CASSETGANVLTF	TGTGCCAGCAGCGAGACTGGGGCCAACGTCCTGACTTTC
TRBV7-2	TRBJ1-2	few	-	CASSLAPSGTGYTF	TGTGCCAGCAGCTTAGCCCCTTCAGGAACTGGCTACACCTTC
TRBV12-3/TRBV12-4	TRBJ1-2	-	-	CASSTGSGYTF	TGTGCCAGCAGTACAGGGTCGGGCTACACCTTC
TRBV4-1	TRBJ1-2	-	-	CASSQGAGNGYTF	TGCGCCAGCAGCCAAGGGGCGGGAAATGGCTACACCTTC
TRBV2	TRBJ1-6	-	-	CASSRRQNSPLHF	TGTGCCAGCAGTCGGAGACAGAATTCACCCCTCCACTTT
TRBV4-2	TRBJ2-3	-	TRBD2	CASSQGSLAGGPDTQYF	TGTGCCAGCAGCCAAGGGAGCCTAGCGGGGGGGCCGGATACGCAGTATTTT